The rows below give T cell receptor beta chains drawn from one sample of a study of spatial heterogeneity in lung cancer. In TCRdb, the 5' RACE reads were re-called with MiXCR into one record per CDR3 protein. Among some 13,000 distinct CDR3 sequences, approximately 14% were seen once, and the ten largest hold around 2.4%. Sequencing was performed on PBMCs, taken at surgery. These receptors all come from a female donor with early-stage non-small cell lung cancer. Both conserved end residues are part of each CDR3. The order of the fields is clone size, J gene, D gene, V gene, CDR3 protein, CDR3 DNA. D genes are given only for firm matches. A row's size may be missing; if present it is once, few, many or a size class.

clone size: NA
J gene: TRBJ2-2
D gene: TRBD1
V gene: TRBV6-2/TRBV6-3
CDR3 protein: CASSYPMLYLQGQANTGELFF
CDR3 DNA: TGTGCCAGCAGTTACCCGATGCTATACTTACAGGGACAGGCGAACACCGGGGAGCTGTTTTTT

clone size: medium-sized
J gene: TRBJ1-4
D gene: NA
V gene: TRBV19
CDR3 protein: CASSRTDHATNEKLFF
CDR3 DNA: TGTGCCAGTAGTCGGACAGACCACGCAACTAATGAAAAACTGTTTTTT

clone size: medium-sized
J gene: TRBJ2-3
D gene: TRBD1
V gene: TRBV29-1
CDR3 protein: CSVDPWGTGDTQYF
CDR3 DNA: TGCAGCGTTGATCCGTGGGGGACAGGGGATACGCAGTATTTT

clone size: many
J gene: TRBJ2-5
D gene: NA
V gene: TRBV4-2
CDR3 protein: CASSQEVATQETQYF
CDR3 DNA: TGTGCCAGCAGCCAAGAGGTGGCTACCCAAGAGACCCAGTACTTC

clone size: NA
J gene: TRBJ2-7
D gene: TRBD1
V gene: TRBV28
CDR3 protein: CASNPRGGATYEQYF
CDR3 DNA: TGTGCCAGCAACCCCCGAGGGGGCGCTACCTACGAGCAGTACTTC

clone size: medium-sized
J gene: TRBJ2-3
D gene: NA
V gene: TRBV12-3/TRBV12-4
CDR3 protein: CASSLRTGTDTQYF
CDR3 DNA: TGTGCCAGCAGTTTACGGACAGGCACAGATACGCAGTATTTT

clone size: many
J gene: TRBJ2-7
D gene: TRBD2
V gene: TRBV6-5
CDR3 protein: CASSLAGEYEQYF
CDR3 DNA: TGTGCCAGCAGTCTAGCGGGAGAATACGAGCAGTACTTC

clone size: NA
J gene: TRBJ1-1
D gene: NA
V gene: TRBV18
CDR3 protein: CASSAGLTEAFF
CDR3 DNA: TGTGCCAGCTCGGCGGGGTTAACTGAAGCTTTCTTT

clone size: medium-sized
J gene: TRBJ2-3
D gene: TRBD2
V gene: TRBV29-1
CDR3 protein: CSVALTGLLAGGFSTDTQYF
CDR3 DNA: TGCAGCGTTGCCCTGACAGGGTTACTAGCGGGGGGCTTCTCCACAGATACGCAGTATTTT

clone size: medium-sized
J gene: TRBJ2-7
D gene: TRBD2
V gene: TRBV6-2/TRBV6-3
CDR3 protein: CASSTLAEFTYEQYF
CDR3 DNA: TGTGCCAGCAGTACCCTAGCGGAGTTCACCTACGAGCAGTACTTC

clone size: many
J gene: TRBJ2-5
D gene: NA
V gene: TRBV29-1
CDR3 protein: CSVDRAGVYQETQYF
CDR3 DNA: TGCAGCGTTGATCGGGCAGGGGTCTACCAAGAGACCCAGTACTTC

clone size: medium-sized
J gene: TRBJ2-3
D gene: NA
V gene: TRBV19
CDR3 protein: CASSISQGTDTQYF
CDR3 DNA: TGTGCCAGTAGTATAAGTCAGGGGACAGATACGCAGTATTTT

clone size: few
J gene: TRBJ2-1
D gene: NA
V gene: TRBV24-1
CDR3 protein: CATRVEDEQFF
CDR3 DNA: TGTGCCACCAGGGTCGAGGATGAGCAGTTCTTC

clone size: medium-sized
J gene: TRBJ2-1
D gene: TRBD2
V gene: TRBV7-3
CDR3 protein: CASSLGLGSYNEQFF
CDR3 DNA: TGTGCCAGCAGCCTCGGACTAGGATCCTACAATGAGCAGTTCTTC

clone size: medium-sized
J gene: TRBJ1-2
D gene: NA
V gene: TRBV5-4
CDR3 protein: CASSFGRSPNGYTF
CDR3 DNA: TGTGCCAGCAGCTTTGGGCGGTCTCCGAATGGCTACACCTTC

clone size: many
J gene: TRBJ2-6
D gene: NA
V gene: TRBV19
CDR3 protein: CASSIRQFISGANVLTF
CDR3 DNA: TGTGCCAGTAGTATCCGTCAGTTCATCTCTGGGGCCAACGTCCTGACTTTC

clone size: NA
J gene: TRBJ2-2
D gene: NA
V gene: TRBV21-1
CDR3 protein: CASSKADGLSGELFF
CDR3 DNA: TGTGCCAGCAGCAAAGCGGACGGGCTTTCCGGGGAGCTGTTTTTT

clone size: many
J gene: TRBJ1-1
D gene: TRBD1
V gene: TRBV11-2
CDR3 protein: CASRRQGLGTEAFF
CDR3 DNA: TGTGCCAGCAGGAGACAGGGCCTTGGCACTGAAGCTTTCTTT

clone size: many
J gene: TRBJ1-6
D gene: NA
V gene: TRBV4-3
CDR3 protein: CASSQADNSPLHF
CDR3 DNA: TGCGCCAGCAGCCAAGCAGATAATTCACCCCTCCACTTT

clone size: many
J gene: TRBJ1-2
D gene: NA
V gene: TRBV2
CDR3 protein: CASSEVRVNYGYTF
CDR3 DNA: TGTGCCAGCAGTGAAGTGAGGGTTAACTATGGCTACACCTTC

clone size: many
J gene: TRBJ1-2
D gene: NA
V gene: TRBV25-1
CDR3 protein: CASSEEIFYGYTF
CDR3 DNA: TGTGCCAGCAGTGAAGAGATCTTCTATGGCTACACCTTC

clone size: many
J gene: TRBJ2-7
D gene: TRBD1
V gene: TRBV6-5
CDR3 protein: CASKPRQGSEQYF
CDR3 DNA: TGTGCCAGCAAACCTCGACAGGGTTCCGAGCAGTACTTC

clone size: NA
J gene: TRBJ2-2
D gene: NA
V gene: TRBV7-3
CDR3 protein: CASSPTGVQRGTGELFF
CDR3 DNA: TGTGCCAGCAGCCCGACCGGAGTCCAAAGGGGCACCGGGGAGCTGTTTTTT

clone size: medium-sized
J gene: TRBJ2-3
D gene: TRBD2
V gene: TRBV4-2
CDR3 protein: CASSPGLAGGPGDTQYF
CDR3 DNA: TGTGCCAGCAGCCCGGGACTAGCGGGGGGTCCAGGAGATACGCAGTATTTT

clone size: many
J gene: TRBJ2-5
D gene: NA
V gene: TRBV6-5
CDR3 protein: CASSYSKLSSFQETQYF
CDR3 DNA: TGTGCCAGCAGTTACTCGAAACTCAGCAGTTTCCAAGAGACCCAGTACTTC

clone size: few
J gene: TRBJ1-1
D gene: NA
V gene: TRBV7-2
CDR3 protein: CVSSLGMNTEAFF
CDR3 DNA: TGTGTCAGCAGCTTAGGGATGAACACTGAAGCTTTCTTT

clone size: medium-sized
J gene: TRBJ2-1
D gene: TRBD2
V gene: TRBV29-1
CDR3 protein: CSARSGRKRKEQFF
CDR3 DNA: TGCAGCGCCCGTAGCGGGAGAAAACGGAAGGAGCAGTTCTTC

clone size: NA
J gene: TRBJ1-1
D gene: NA
V gene: TRBV11-2
CDR3 protein: CASSLERNREAFF
CDR3 DNA: TGTGCCAGCAGCCTCGAGCGGAATCGAGAAGCTTTCTTT

clone size: many
J gene: TRBJ1-1
D gene: TRBD1
V gene: TRBV5-1
CDR3 protein: CASSGGQWGTEAFF
CDR3 DNA: TGCGCCAGCAGCGGGGGACAGTGGGGGACTGAAGCTTTCTTT

clone size: many
J gene: TRBJ2-7
D gene: NA
V gene: TRBV20-1
CDR3 protein: CSARDAGVVYYEQYF
CDR3 DNA: TGCAGTGCTAGAGATGCCGGGGTAGTGTACTACGAGCAGTACTTC

clone size: many
J gene: TRBJ1-1
D gene: NA
V gene: TRBV6-6
CDR3 protein: CASTVGMNTEAFF
CDR3 DNA: TGTGCCAGCACGGTAGGGATGAACACTGAAGCTTTCTTT

clone size: medium-sized
J gene: TRBJ2-1
D gene: NA
V gene: TRBV5-1
CDR3 protein: CASSPLRVRSYNEQFF
CDR3 DNA: TGCGCCAGCAGCCCGTTGAGGGTCCGCTCCTACAATGAGCAGTTCTTC

clone size: few
J gene: TRBJ2-5
D gene: NA
V gene: TRBV2
CDR3 protein: CASSVGGGAQETQYF
CDR3 DNA: TGTGCCAGCAGTGTCGGAGGGGGGGCACAAGAGACCCAGTACTTC

clone size: many
J gene: TRBJ2-2
D gene: NA
V gene: TRBV7-3
CDR3 protein: CASSLTPGANTGELFF
CDR3 DNA: TGTGCCAGCAGCTTAACCCCGGGGGCGAACACCGGGGAGCTGTTTTTT

clone size: many
J gene: TRBJ2-1
D gene: NA
V gene: TRBV7-9
CDR3 protein: CASSFGGHRDNEQFF
CDR3 DNA: TGTGCCAGCAGCTTTGGGGGCCACCGCGACAATGAGCAGTTCTTC

clone size: many
J gene: TRBJ2-5
D gene: NA
V gene: TRBV7-9
CDR3 protein: CASSSAGEETQYF
CDR3 DNA: TGTGCCAGCAGCTCGGCCGGGGAAGAGACCCAGTACTTC

clone size: many
J gene: TRBJ1-1
D gene: NA
V gene: TRBV10-1
CDR3 protein: CASSTGSKAFF
CDR3 DNA: TGCGCCAGTTCCACGGGCAGCAAAGCTTTCTTT

clone size: NA
J gene: TRBJ2-1
D gene: NA
V gene: TRBV19
CDR3 protein: CASTGGGGAYNEQFF
CDR3 DNA: TGTGCCAGCACCGGAGGTGGTGGTGCCTACAATGAGCAGTTCTTC

clone size: many
J gene: TRBJ2-1
D gene: TRBD2
V gene: TRBV6-2/TRBV6-3
CDR3 protein: CASSYPGLAGGPRSYNEQFF
CDR3 DNA: TGTGCCAGCAGTTATCCGGGACTAGCGGGAGGGCCTCGCTCCTACAATGAGCAGTTCTTC

clone size: many
J gene: TRBJ2-5
D gene: NA
V gene: TRBV18
CDR3 protein: CASSVNSGKETQYF
CDR3 DNA: TGTGCCAGCTCCGTCAATTCCGGAAAGGAGACCCAGTACTTC

clone size: many
J gene: TRBJ2-4
D gene: NA
V gene: TRBV4-1
CDR3 protein: CASSRGSRSQNIQYF
CDR3 DNA: TGCGCCAGCAGCCGGGGGTCTAGAAGCCAAAACATTCAGTACTTC

clone size: many
J gene: TRBJ2-4
D gene: NA
V gene: TRBV7-9
CDR3 protein: CASSPRDGGLAKNIQYF
CDR3 DNA: TGTGCCAGCAGCCCCCGGGACGGTGGGCTAGCCAAAAACATTCAGTACTTC

clone size: medium-sized
J gene: TRBJ2-1
D gene: TRBD2
V gene: TRBV20-1
CDR3 protein: CSAPTSGGYNEQFF
CDR3 DNA: TGCAGTGCCCCGACTAGCGGGGGGTACAATGAGCAGTTCTTC

clone size: NA
J gene: TRBJ2-1
D gene: TRBD2
V gene: TRBV3-1
CDR3 protein: CASSQERGTFAEQFF
CDR3 DNA: TGTGCCAGCAGCCAAGAGCGGGGGACGTTCGCTGAGCAGTTCTTC

clone size: NA
J gene: TRBJ2-5
D gene: NA
V gene: TRBV5-5
CDR3 protein: CASSSTADETQYF
CDR3 DNA: TGTGCCAGCAGCTCGACAGCCGACGAGACCCAGTACTTC

clone size: few
J gene: TRBJ2-6
D gene: TRBD1
V gene: TRBV10-3
CDR3 protein: CAISGDRGPGANVLTF
CDR3 DNA: TGTGCCATCAGTGGGGACAGGGGTCCAGGGGCCAACGTCCTGACTTTC